The 8 T cell receptor beta chains below come from one sample, sequenced in a study of long-term antiretroviral therapy in people with HIV. The assay used was immunoSEQ (version v3.0), run at survey level. Profiled with immunoSEQ multiplex PCR; TCRdb holds only in-frame clones, not every one. The sample records 14,000 or so clones, around 80% being singletons. The material was unsorted PBMCs, obtained 1.3 years before starting antiretroviral therapy. The receptors were gathered from a man in his forties with HIV.

The chain is built from TRBV4-1 and TRBJ2-3; tentatively, D is TRBD2 (5 bases). There are 15 residues in the CDR3. Trimming shortened V by 1 base and J by 2 bases, and 10 bases separated the two germline ends. Looked up from germline, CDR1 is MGHRA and CDR2 is YSYEKL. CDR3 sequence reads: CASSQGTFFTDTQYF. As DNA, the CDR3 is TGCGCCAGCAGCCAAGGGACTTTCTTCACAGATACGCAGTATTTT.

The V and J genes are TRBV19 and TRBJ1-1; 10 bases are shared with TRBD1. CDR1 is LNHDA and CDR2 is SQIVND in the germline V gene (reference sequence). There are 14 residues in the CDR3. The ends lost 4 bases at V and 4 bases at J; junction bases unmatched: 3. CDR3 residues: CASSTGTGVTEAFF. CDR3 in DNA: TGTGCCAGTAGTACCGGGACAGGGGTCACTGAAGCTTTCTTT.

The sample holds a few counts of this clone. This chain joins TRBV7-9 and TRBJ2-7; a possible D gene is TRBD1 (5 bases). The length of the CDR3 is 14 residues. The V end was cut by 1 base, the J end by 1 base, with 8 bases between. Germline V gene sequence: CDR1 SEHNR, CDR2 FQNEAQ (reference sequence). CDR3 DNA: TGTGCCAGCAGCTTAGTAGACAGATCCTACGAGCAGTACTTC. This gives the protein CASSLVDRSYEQYF.

A few counts support this clone. This sequence joins TRBV10-1 and TRBJ1-2, with D hard to call. The CDR3 consists of 9 residues. Trimming left V 9 bases short and J 4 bases short, with 3 bases between. Germline-derived CDR1 and CDR2 are WNHNN and SYGVQD (reference sequence). The chain's CDR3 is CASSYGYTF. CDR3 in DNA: TGCGCCAGTAGCTATGGCTACACCTTC.

The sample holds a few counts of this clone. The chain recombines TRBV7-2 with TRBJ1-5; D might be TRBD1 (5 bases). V lost 6 bases and J lost 0, with 12 bases in between. The CDR3 sequence is 15 residues long. Germline assignment: CDR1 SGHTA and CDR2 FQGNSA. The CDR3 region is CASSTGSYSNQPQHF. The CDR3 region has the DNA TGTGCCAGCAGTACAGGTTCTTATAGCAATCAGCCCCAGCATTTT.

This clone has a handful of counts. The chain is built from TRBV18 and TRBJ1-2; 7 positions agree with TRBD1. The CDR3 runs to 14 residues. With 4 bases clipped from V and 4 bases from J, the junction kept 6 bases outside the gene matches. Germline CDR1 and CDR2: KGHSH and LQKENI. CDR3 bases: TGTGCCAGCTCACTCGGGACAGTCTTCTATGGCTACACCTTC. This encodes CASSLGTVFYGYTF.

CDR3 coding DNA: TGTGCCAGCAGCTTACGACAGGGGGGCGAGCAGTACTTC. Its translation is CASSLRQGGEQYF. The rearrangement joins TRBV7-3 to TRBJ2-7; 9 bases align to TRBD1. The CDR3 length is 13 residues. Germline lookup yields CDR1 SGHTA and CDR2 FQGTGA. J was trimmed by 6 bases and V by 2 bases; bases with no gene match: 2.

The chain employs TRBV11-3 and TRBJ2-2; no clear D. Germline V gives CDR1 SGHNT, CDR2 YENEEA. This CDR3 contains 15 residues. Trimming removed 2 bases from V and 2 bases from J, with 9 bases in between. CDR3: CASSLSPANTGELFF. CDR3 nucleotides: TGTGCCAGCAGCTTATCCCCAGCCAACACCGGGGAGCTGTTTTTT.